This T cell receptor beta chain was recovered during a study of CD8+ T cells in alopecia areata (dated by TCRdb to the late 2010s). Describing the broader study: Treated patients were enrolled in an open-label pilot trial of oral tofacitinib at 5 to 10 mg twice daily for moderate-to-severe alopecia areata. Tofacitinib was given for 6 to 18 months, followed by 6 months of follow-up off drug to assess delayed response and recurrence. Disease severity in treated patients was measured with the SALT score, which quantifies the percentage of affected scalp surface area. The study used high-throughput TCRbeta sequencing to examine T cell clonal expansion in alopecia areata, in both the C3H/HeJ mouse model and human patients. In humans, TCRbeta sequencing was performed on scalp tissue and on sorted CD4+ and CD8+ peripheral blood T cells from healthy controls and from patients with patchy or totalis/universalis alopecia areata. Biopsies were taken from tofacitinib-treated patients at baseline and at 4 and 24 weeks of treatment, and a later scalp biopsy was taken in several of the tofacitinib-treated patients. Scalp clonality was compared across normal scalp (n=4), patchy alopecia areata scalp (n=8), and alopecia totalis/universalis scalp (n=8). The RNA source kit depended on sample type: the PAXgene miRNA kit for fixed scalp, the miRNeasy kit for PBMCs, and the RNeasy kit for mouse skin. TCRbeta CDR3 regions were amplified by immunoSEQ multiplex PCR with 35 Vbeta forward and 13 Jbeta reverse primers.

The intended sense of this specimen's time point label: about 25 weeks on oral tofacitinib. Read against the paper, the sample's treatment or condition label means: oral pan-JAK inhibitor, 5-10 mg twice daily. Peripheral blood and lesional scalp punch biopsies were obtained from patients with alopecia areata. PBMCs were isolated by density centrifugation and stained for CD3, CD4 and CD8, and CD4+ and CD8+ T cells were sorted on a FACSAria. About this clone itself: Its antigen is still unknown. Base-call qualities are not available, and no considerably larger clone is one nucleotide away.

General findings and caveats noted by the study authors: Tofacitinib significantly decreased scalp clonality and the number of expanded CD8+ clones among the top 100 scalp clones. Many expanded lesional clones persisted in scalp and blood during tofacitinib treatment, which may partly explain relapse after stopping treatment. Resident alphabeta T cells in normal human skin are also sequenced, complicating scalp TCR repertoire analysis, unlike mouse skin dominated by gammadelta T cells. Higher clonality and more expanded CD8+ clones were observed in lesional scalp than in normal scalp, particularly in alopecia totalis/universalis, a finding suggestive of antigenic drive. The treated cohort was small, with a single nonresponder, so links between baseline CD8+ expansion and response need larger studies. Compared with mice, TCR sequences shared between patients were less clear, possibly partly because of HLA diversity across the patient population.

The receptor library was made with the immunoSEQ multiplex PCR assay. For TCR sequencing, RNA was extracted from every sample and reverse transcribed into cDNA to serve as template. SuperScript III was used to make first-strand cDNA, primed with a 2:1 mix of oligo-dT and random hexamers. A synthetic immune receptor repertoire was used to assess amplification bias, and residual bias was removed computationally. The authors processed their data as follows. After raw reads were preprocessed to remove errors, the CDR3 was defined following IMGT conventions as running from the conserved cysteine to phenylalanine. Clonality was calculated as 1 minus Shannon entropy normalized by log2 of the number of productive unique TCRs. CD4 or CD8 identity of scalp clones was inferred by cross-referencing scalp TCRbeta sequences with sorted blood CD4 and CD8 repertoires. Not all clones reach the TCRdb copy of this immuneACCESS table, which keeps in-frame sequences only. Checked studies attribute under half of the gap to unresolved V genes and leave the rest unexplained. V and J calls and clone size follow that table, whereas D and trimming were derived from the DNA. This sample gives around 110,000 clones in total; roughly 55% of them show up just once. The leading ten clones occupy 12% of the sample.

This clonotype was obtained from a human donor with alopecia areata. The sequenced sample was CD8+ T cells sorted from blood, obtained at week 24, from a patient treated with tofacitinib.

The sequence in DNA is TGTGCCAGCAGCCACCCGGCAACGGTTGCGGGGGGGCCGAAAGAGACCCAGTACTTC. Translated, this is CASSHPATVAGGPKETQYF. The chain couples TRBV4-2 to TRBJ2-5, and TRBD2 aligns with 9 junction nucleotides. The CDR3 goes from the cysteine to the phenylalanine over 19 residues. The retained sequence is limited to the CDR3, 57 bases, with the frame set at the first base. Reading the germline V gene gives CDR1 LGHNA and CDR2 YNFKEQ. Germline trimming: 3 bases from V, 3 bases from J; junction bases outside gene matches: 17.